A single sample gave rise to the 15 T cell receptor beta chains below, sequenced in a study of blood T cell repertoires in COVID-19. Measured with immunoSEQ multiplex PCR; TCRdb has only the in-frame clones, and not every one. The sample includes about 200,000 clones, roughly 84% seen only once; the top ten take about 4.9%. Input material: peripheral blood. Source of these receptors: a woman aged 80 or over with acute or convalescent COVID-19.

This clone was observed once. The chain joins TRBV10-3 to TRBJ1-2; 8 bases fit TRBD1. The J segment lost 2 bases and the V segment lost 4 bases, leaving 6 bases of the junction unmatched. The germline CDR1 and CDR2 sequences are ENHRY and SYGVKD. There are 15 residues in the CDR3. The CDR3 bases are TGTGCCATCAGTGCTACAGGGGGTTTGAACTATGGCTACACCTTC. It translates to CAISATGGLNYGYTF.

The V and J genes are TRBV18 and TRBJ1-1, with a tentative D call TRBD1 (5 bases). The V and J ends lost 0 bases and 5 bases respectively, with 7 bases between them. This CDR3 region has 13 residues. Germline V gives CDR1 KGHSH, CDR2 LQKENI. The CDR3 spells CASSPPGRTEAFF. CDR3 nucleotides: TGTGCCAGCTCACCACCGGGGCGGACTGAAGCTTTCTTT.

The chain uses TRBV6-5 and TRBJ1-6; TRBD1 matches 7 bases. V lost 8 bases and J lost 8; bases outside the gene matches: 12. The germline CDR1 and CDR2 sequences are MNHEY and SVGAGI. This CDR3 region has 15 residues. The CDR3 reads CASGRPQTGYSPLHF. The CDR3, as DNA: TGTGCCAGCGGGAGACCTCAGACAGGGTATTCACCCCTCCACTTT.

This chain links TRBV6-2 or TRBV6-3 with TRBJ1-5; maybe TRBD1 (5 bases). The CDR3 runs 15 residues. V shed 6 bases and J shed 6 bases, with 18 bases lying between them. Germline V gives CDR1 MNHEY, CDR2 SVGEGT. CDR3 coding DNA: TGTGCCAGCAGACCTCAGGGAAAGGGGTTTCAGCCCCAGCATTTT. Amino acid sequence: CASRPQGKGFQPQHF.

The chain joins TRBV18 to TRBJ1-1; D is ambiguous. Germline CDR1 KGHSH, CDR2 LQKENI. V dropped 4 bases and J dropped 5 bases, with 8 bases sitting between them. CDR3 length: 12 amino acids. CDR3 loop: CASSLTWTEAFF. CDR3 coding DNA: TGTGCCAGCTCACTAACATGGACTGAAGCTTTCTTT.

This rearrangement joins TRBV3-1 (or the pseudogene TRBV3-2) to TRBJ1-2; the D is unclear. The CDR3 spans 15 residues. V lost 6 bases and J 3 bases, leaving 17 bases between the germline ends. Germline lookup yields CDR1 LGHDT and CDR2 YNNKEL (reference sequence). The CDR3 DNA is TGTGCCAGCAGTATTTATGGCATTGAGGACTATGGCTACACCTTC. Protein sequence: CASSIYGIEDYGYTF.

This clone came up a few times. This chain joins TRBV7-6 and TRBJ2-3; a possible D gene is TRBD1 (5 bases). CDR1 and CDR2 from the germline V gene are SGHVS and FNYEAQ. Trimming took off 2 bases at V and 6 bases at J, with 15 bases between the two ends. The CDR3 runs 15 residues. In nucleotides, the CDR3 is TGTGCCAGCAGCTTATGGCAAGGGGCTCTTGATACGCAGTATTTT. It translates to CASSLWQGALDTQYF.

This clone showed up just once. This rearrangement joins TRBV7-9 to TRBJ2-1, with a possible D match to TRBD2 (5 bases). Germline V gene lookup returns CDR1 SEHNR and CDR2 FQNEAQ (reference sequence). Trimming took 3 bases from V and 9 from J, leaving 6 bases between them. The CDR3 consists of 11 residues. CDR3 in amino acids: CASSLEAEQFF. CDR3 bases: TGTGCCAGCAGCTTGGAGGCTGAGCAGTTCTTC.

The rearrangement links TRBV24-1 to TRBJ2-7; the match to TRBD2 covers 8 bases. This CDR3 region has 14 residues. Germline V CDR1 and CDR2: KGHDR, SFDVKD. J lost 5 bases, V lost 6 bases, and 8 bases had no gene match. The CDR3 reads CATSNSGRVDEQYF. The CDR3 DNA sequence: TGTGCCACCAGTAACTCCGGGAGGGTGGACGAGCAGTACTTC.

This clone has a handful of counts. This chain connects TRBV19 to TRBJ2-7; D not certain. Trimming left V 6 bases short and J 4 bases short, with 16 bases between. The CDR3 totals 14 residues. Germline values: CDR1 LNHDA, CDR2 SQIVND (reference sequence). The CDR3 DNA sequence: TGTGCCAGTAGCCCACGGGTAGGTGGTTACGAGCAGTACTTC. Translated: CASSPRVGGYEQYF.

The rearrangement joins TRBV3-1 (or the pseudogene TRBV3-2) to TRBJ1-5; tentative D call: TRBD1 (6 bases). Germline V lookup: CDR1 LGHDT, CDR2 YNNKEL (reference sequence). Trimming pared 4 bases from V and 8 bases from J, leaving 18 bases between. This CDR3 is 15 amino acids long. The CDR3 nucleotides read TGTGCCAGCAGCCTCCGAAGTCAGGGGCTGGAGCCCCAGCATTTT. Amino acid sequence: CASSLRSQGLEPQHF.

This rearrangement joins TRBV7-2 to TRBJ1-2; D remains ambiguous. With 5 bases removed from V and 4 bases from J, the gap between germline ends came to 14 bases. Germline V gene sequence: CDR1 SGHTA, CDR2 FQGNSA. The CDR3 extends over 14 amino acids. CDR3 sequence: CASSLGSSFYGYTF. CDR3 coding DNA: TGTGCCAGCAGCCTCGGGTCCTCATTCTATGGCTACACCTTC. Combining the CDR3 with reference TRBV7-2 and TRBJ1-2 gives the whole variable domain GAGVSQSPSNKVTEKGKDVELRCDPISGHTALYWYRQSLGQGLEFLIYFQGNSAPDKSGLPSDRFSAERTGGSVSTLTIQRTQQEDSAVYLCASSLGSSFYGYTFGSGTRLTVV.

DNA for the CDR3: TGTGCCAGCAGCGTGGGGCCAGATCCGAATTCACCCCTCCACTTT. Its translation: CASSVGPDPNSPLHF. The V and J genes are TRBV9 and TRBJ1-6; perhaps TRBD1 as D (5 bases). V was pared by 2 bases and J by 7 bases, with 13 bases between. There are 15 residues in the CDR3. Germline V gene data show CDR1 as SGDLS and CDR2 as YYNGEE.

The gene calls are TRBV7-3 and TRBJ2-3; possible D gene TRBD2, 5 bases. Trimming left V 2 bases short and J 6 bases short, with 12 bases between. Germline-derived CDR1 and CDR2 are SGHTA and FQGTGA. The CDR3 loop spans 14 amino acids. The CDR3 coding sequence is TGTGCCAGCAGCTTAGGGAGTATAGGGGATACGCAGTATTTT. Translated, it gives CASSLGSIGDTQYF.

This clone was detected once. The gene calls are TRBV18 and TRBJ1-1, with D maybe TRBD1 (6 bases). V lost 4 bases and J lost 6, with 12 bases in between. Germline lookup yields CDR1 KGHSH and CDR2 LQKENI. This CDR3 is built from 13 residues. In nucleotides, the CDR3 is TGTGCCAGCTCACGACAGGAAAAGTCTGAAGCTTTCTTT. Residues: CASSRQEKSEAFF.